The text below deals with one TCR beta chain. Measured with immunoSEQ multiplex PCR; TCRdb has only the in-frame clones, and not every one. The profile shows about 140,000 clones, 65% to 85% of them singletons. There are 13 residues in the CDR3. Trimming pared 6 bases from V and 0 bases from J, leaving 7 bases between. Germline assignment: CDR1 MRHNA and CDR2 SNTAGT. These data come from a study of blood T cell repertoires in COVID-19. This clonotype was obtained from a human donor in a cohort sampled during active COVID-19. The chain is built from TRBV6-4 and TRBJ2-3; D unclear. Material for sequencing was peripheral blood. For the CDR3, the DNA is TGTGCCAGCAGCAGCGCTAGCACAGATACGCAGTATTTT. It encodes CASSSASTDTQYF.